The clone carrying this T cell receptor (beta chain) occurred many times. The data derive from a study of T cells in Graves' hyperthyroidism and ophthalmopathy. Overall study: Peripheral blood specimens were obtained at initial diagnosis, prior to any treatment.

RNA transcripts served as the template for amplifying TCR beta CDR3 regions. HTBI primers were the set used in a first-round RT-PCR of the TCR CDR3. Each CDR3 protein is one row after TCRdb ran MiXCR on the multiplex PCR reads. Of roughly 380,000 distinct CDR3 sequences listed, around 18% are singletons. Under 3 months was the duration of disease in ophthalmopathy patients, who also had a Clinical Activity Score of at least 3 and a NOSPECS grade of at least 4. CDR3 length: 15 amino acids. CDR1 is MDHEN and CDR2 is SYDVKM in the germline V gene. Between the trimmed V and J ends, which lost 6 bases and 0 bases, there was a span of 12 bases.

Sequencing was carried out using blood. This TCR was recovered from a woman between 40 and 55 years old with Graves' ophthalmopathy. The chain recombines TRBV28 with TRBJ1-5, with D possibly matching TRBD1 (6 bases). CDR3 in DNA: TGTGCCAGCAGAATTACAGGGATTAGCAATCAGCCCCAGCATTTT. Protein sequence: CASRITGISNQPQHF.